What follows are 18 T cell receptor beta chains derived from one specimen sequenced in a study of OX40 agonist ivuxolimab in advanced cancers. The repertoire was sequenced with immunoSEQ multiplex PCR; TCRdb's copy has only in-frame clones and lacks some. The table records under 80,000 clones, 70% to 90% of them present only once. The sample in question was CD4+ or CD8+ T cells sorted from blood, obtained in a trial of the OX40 agonist ivuxolimab. The source is an adult with an advanced solid tumor such as melanoma, head and neck, liver or kidney cancer.

This sequence joins TRBV7-2 and TRBJ2-7; D gene uncertain. The CDR3 runs 14 residues. Trimming cost V 2 bases and J 6 bases, with 14 bases left between them. Per the germline V gene, CDR1 is SGHTA and CDR2 is FQGNSA. Written as DNA, the CDR3 is TGTGCCAGCAGCTTATGGGCCCCCACTCCCGAGCAGTACTTC. Translating gives CASSLWAPTPEQYF.

The CDR3 here is CASSGTGAYNEQFF. The CDR3, as DNA: TGTGCCAGCAGCGGGACAGGAGCCTACAATGAGCAGTTCTTC. The J gene is TRBJ2-1, the V gene TRBV7-2, with TRBD1 matching over 8 bases. CDR1 is SGHTA, CDR2 FQGNSA, per germline. This CDR3 has 14 residues. The V gene end was trimmed by 5 bases and the J gene end by 2 bases; junction bases not matched to a gene: 2. The variable domain in full, with the rest retrieved from reference TRBV7-2 and TRBJ2-1, is GAGVSQSPSNKVTEKGKDVELRCDPISGHTALYWYRQSLGQGLEFLIYFQGNSAPDKSGLPSDRFSAERTGGSVSTLTIQRTQQEDSAVYLCASSGTGAYNEQFFGPGTRLTVL.

The chain has TRBV28 and TRBJ1-2, with D tentatively TRBD1 (6 bases). This CDR3 region has 15 residues. V lost 2 bases, J lost 4 bases, and 14 bases lay in between. The V gene's germline CDR1 is MDHEN and CDR2 SYDVKM. The CDR3 sequence is CASSLGGGSVYGYTF. Written as DNA, the CDR3 is TGTGCCAGCAGTTTAGGGGGGGGCAGTGTCTATGGCTACACCTTC.

The chain employs TRBV6-5 and TRBJ2-3; TRBD1 or TRBD2 may be the D gene (6 bases each). This CDR3 comprises 15 residues. Germline V gene lookup returns CDR1 MNHEY and CDR2 SVGAGI. V was clipped by 0 bases and J by 5 bases, with 12 bases between them. CDR3 amino acids: CASSYSNGGGDTQYF. The DNA for the CDR3 is TGTGCCAGCAGTTACTCGAACGGAGGGGGAGATACGCAGTATTTT.

The chain links TRBV11-2 to TRBJ1-2, with 7 bases that match TRBD1. The J segment lost 5 bases and the V segment lost 5 bases, leaving 5 bases of the junction unmatched. Germline values: CDR1 SGHAT, CDR2 FQNNGV. The CDR3 runs 13 residues. This CDR3 is CASSPGGWYGYTF. The CDR3 nucleotides are TGTGCCAGCAGCCCAGGGGGTTGGTATGGCTACACCTTC.

V is TRBV27 and J is TRBJ1-6; 9 nucleotides line up with TRBD1. The V segment lost 6 bases and the J segment 6 bases; nucleotides outside the gene matches: 3. CDR3 length: 14 residues. The V gene's germline CDR1 is MNHEY and CDR2 SMNVEV (reference sequence). The CDR3: CASSEDRGNSPLHF. The CDR3 nucleotides read TGTGCCAGCAGCGAGGACAGGGGTAATTCACCCCTCCACTTT.

J is TRBJ1-1 and V is TRBV6-1, with TRBD1 identical over 7 bases. The CDR3 has 15 residues. From germline, CDR1 is MNHNS and CDR2 SASEGT. The V and J ends lost 2 bases and 1 base, in that order; junction bases with no gene match: 4. CDR3 amino acids: CASSEIGGWNTEAFF. The CDR3 coding sequence is TGTGCCAGCAGTGAAATAGGGGGCTGGAACACTGAAGCTTTCTTT.

The rearrangement links TRBV5-8 to TRBJ2-1, with no clear D. V lost 2 bases and J 8 bases, leaving 2 bases between the germline ends. The CDR3 length is 10 residues. CDR1 SGHTS and CDR2 YDEGEE come from the germline V gene. The CDR3 here is CASSLHEQFF. CDR3 coding DNA: TGTGCCAGCAGCTTACATGAGCAGTTCTTC.

The chain carries TRBV7-2 and TRBJ2-5; possible D gene TRBD2, 6 bases. The CDR3 spans 15 residues. Germline V CDR1 and CDR2: SGHTA, FQGNSA. V shed 2 bases and J shed 2 bases, with 12 bases lying between them. CDR3 in DNA: TGTGCCAGCAGCTTACCTGCGGGGATGCAAGAGACCCAGTACTTC. This encodes CASSLPAGMQETQYF.

The V gene is TRBV5-5, the J gene TRBJ2-1; D uncertain. This CDR3 comprises 14 residues. CDR1 and CDR2 (germline): SGHKS, YYEKEE (reference sequence). With 0 bases removed from V and 8 bases from J, the gap between germline ends came to 12 bases. The CDR3 spells CASSLASPTDEQFF. CDR3 DNA: TGTGCCAGCAGCTTGGCCTCTCCCACAGATGAGCAGTTCTTC.

V usage is TRBV27 and J usage is TRBJ1-2, with 8 positions matching TRBD1. Germline CDR1 reads MNHEY; CDR2 reads SMNVEV (reference sequence). J was trimmed by 4 bases and V by 7 bases; bases with no gene match: 11. The CDR3 length is 15 residues. The CDR3 DNA follows: TGTGCCAGCAACCCCAGGGGGCCGGACAGCTATGGCTACACCTTC. It specifies CASNPRGPDSYGYTF.

The chain combines TRBV5-1 with TRBJ2-5; D may be TRBD1 (5 bases). Germline CDR1 reads SGHRS; CDR2 reads YFSETQ. V shed 4 bases and J shed 1 base, with 11 bases lying between them. The CDR3 contains 14 residues. CDR3 region: CASSTGMIQETQYF. The CDR3 bases are TGCGCCAGCAGCACAGGAATGATCCAAGAGACCCAGTACTTC. The whole variable domain, remainder taken from reference TRBV5-1 and TRBJ2-5, is KAGVTQTPRYLIKTRGQQVTLSCSPISGHRSVSWYQQTPGQGLQFLFEYFSETQRNKGNFPGRFSGRQFSNSRSEMNVSTLELGDSALYLCASSTGMIQETQYFGPGTRLLVL.

CDR3 sequence: CASSLEGLLRADTQYF. The CDR3 DNA reads TGCGCCAGCAGCTTGGAAGGCCTCTTAAGGGCAGATACGCAGTATTTT. J is TRBJ2-3 and V is TRBV5-1; no clear D. Germline lookup yields CDR1 SGHRS and CDR2 YFSETQ. The V end lost 0 bases, the J end lost 4 bases, and 15 bases lay between the germline ends. CDR3 size: 16 residues.

The chain has TRBV5-1 and TRBJ1-3; maybe TRBD1 (6 bases). The V gene's germline CDR1 is SGHRS and CDR2 YFSETQ. V was cut by 4 bases and J by 4 bases, with 12 bases left in between. The CDR3 extends over 14 amino acids. CDR3 sequence: CASSPRDIGNTIYF. As DNA, the CDR3 is TGCGCCAGCAGCCCCCGGGACATCGGAAACACCATATATTTT. Looking up the rest from reference TRBV5-1 and TRBJ1-3 gives the full variable domain: KAGVTQTPRYLIKTRGQQVTLSCSPISGHRSVSWYQQTPGQGLQFLFEYFSETQRNKGNFPGRFSGRQFSNSRSEMNVSTLELGDSALYLCASSPRDIGNTIYFGEGSWLTVV.

This clone is a singleton in its sample. The chain carries TRBV2 and TRBJ2-3, with 8 positions matching TRBD2. V gave up 4 bases and J gave up 4 bases; unmatched junction bases: 7. Germline CDR1 SNHLY, CDR2 FYNNEI. The CDR3 runs 15 residues. CDR3 DNA sequence: TGTGCCAGCAGTGTAAGCGGGAGAGGATCAGATACGCAGTATTTT. Its protein product is CASSVSGRGSDTQYF.

V is TRBV7-3 and J is TRBJ2-5; D unclear. Germline V lookup: CDR1 SGHTA, CDR2 FQGTGA. Trimming took 5 bases from V and 7 from J, leaving 11 bases between them. The CDR3 is made up of 12 amino acids. CDR3 region: CASSDPPGTQYF. DNA for the CDR3: TGTGCCAGCAGCGACCCCCCCGGGACCCAGTACTTC. Together with reference TRBV7-3 and TRBJ2-5, the CDR3 gives the full variable domain: GAGVSQTPSNKVTEKGKYVELRCDPISGHTALYWYRQSLGQGPEFLIYFQGTGAADDSGLPNDRFFAVRPEGSVSTLKIQRTERGDSAVYLCASSDPPGTQYFGPGTRLLVL.

The CDR3: CASSLEGTGFLVYTF. The DNA for the CDR3 is TGCGCCAGCAGCTTGGAAGGGACAGGGTTTTTAGTCTACACCTTC. The chain joins TRBV5-1 to TRBJ1-2, with 9 bases lining up with TRBD1. Germline V gene sequence: CDR1 SGHRS, CDR2 YFSETQ. This CDR3 has 15 amino acids. V shed 0 bases, J shed 10 bases, and the junction held 10 bases outside the gene matches. Complete variable domain (other parts from reference TRBV5-1 and TRBJ1-2): KAGVTQTPRYLIKTRGQQVTLSCSPISGHRSVSWYQQTPGQGLQFLFEYFSETQRNKGNFPGRFSGRQFSNSRSEMNVSTLELGDSALYLCASSLEGTGFLVYTFGSGTRLTVV.

The chain couples TRBV28 to TRBJ1-4; TRBD1 matches at 8 bases. Germline CDR1 and CDR2: MDHEN and SYDVKM. Trimming took 5 bases from V and 7 from J; bases not matched to a gene: 9. This CDR3 spans 15 amino acids. The DNA for the CDR3 is TGTGCCAGCAGTAACGGGCAGGGGGCGATTGAAAAACTGTTTTTT. Its translation is CASSNGQGAIEKLFF.